The clone carrying this TCR beta chain was seen many times. Its antigen is undetermined. This sample is drawn from a study of T cells after yellow fever vaccination. Study summary: In the case of low-cell-number fractions, SMART-Seq v4 Ultra Low Input was used for preparation. Study-wide points: Clones that expanded after primary vaccination mostly reappeared after the booster (roughly 96% CD4, about 89% CD8). It was a small share of clonotypes that appeared in both CD4 and CD8 compartments.

The CDR3 extends over 16 amino acids. From germline, CDR1 is SGHTA and CDR2 FQGTGA. V lost 5 bases and J lost 5; bases outside the gene matches: 14. 5'RACE template switching generated TCR cDNA, adding a universal primer site and UMIs. TCRdb ran MiXCR on the 5' RACE reads and lists one entry per CDR3 protein. The table includes 300,000 to 400,000 distinct CDR3 sequences, 8.5% to 9% detected once. The receptor was isolated from a man aged 18 to 29 who received the YFV17D yellow fever vaccine. The material sequenced was PBMCs, taken on the day of the first yellow fever vaccination. The chain links TRBV7-3 to TRBJ1-1, with TRBD1 identical over 7 bases. Written as DNA, the CDR3 is TGTGCCAGCAGCCCATCCCCCTACACAGGGGAGACTGAAGCTTTCTTT. Translating gives CASSPSPYTGETEAFF.